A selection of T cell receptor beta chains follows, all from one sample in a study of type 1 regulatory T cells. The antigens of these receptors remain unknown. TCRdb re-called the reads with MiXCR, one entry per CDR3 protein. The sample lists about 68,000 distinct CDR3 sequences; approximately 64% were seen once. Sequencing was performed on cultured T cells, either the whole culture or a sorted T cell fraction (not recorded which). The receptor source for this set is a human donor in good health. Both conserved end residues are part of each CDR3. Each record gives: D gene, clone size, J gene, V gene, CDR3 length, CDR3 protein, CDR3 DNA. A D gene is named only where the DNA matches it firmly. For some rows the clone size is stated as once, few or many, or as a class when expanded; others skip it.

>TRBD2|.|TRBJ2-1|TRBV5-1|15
CASSLLAGGKNEQFF
TGCGCCAGCAGCCTACTAGCGGGAGGGAAGAATGAGCAGTTCTTC
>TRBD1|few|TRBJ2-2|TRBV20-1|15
CSATPTGADTGELFF
TGCAGTGCCACACCGACAGGGGCGGACACCGGGGAGCTGTTTTTT
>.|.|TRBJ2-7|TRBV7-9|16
CASSLVGPRGVHEQYF
TGTGCCAGCAGCTTAGTAGGTCCCAGGGGAGTCCACGAGCAGTACTTC
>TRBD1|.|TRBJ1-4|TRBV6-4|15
CASRHTGTGDEKLFF
TGTGCCAGCAGGCATACCGGGACAGGGGATGAAAAACTGTTTTTT
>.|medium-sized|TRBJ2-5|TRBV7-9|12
CASSAVKETQYF
TGTGCCAGCAGCGCGGTAAAAGAGACCCAGTACTTC
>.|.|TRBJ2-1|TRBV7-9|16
CASSLVGGAQAVEQFF
TGTGCCAGCAGCTTAGTTGGAGGGGCGCAAGCAGTTGAGCAGTTCTTC
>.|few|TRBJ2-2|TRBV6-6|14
CAVPEASNTGELFF
TGTGCCGTACCCGAAGCATCGAACACCGGGGAGCTGTTTTTT
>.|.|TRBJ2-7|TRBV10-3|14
CAISEGTNSYEQYF
TGTGCCATCAGCGAAGGGACAAACTCCTACGAGCAGTACTTC
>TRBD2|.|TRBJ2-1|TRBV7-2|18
CASSLVGGTSGNHNEQFF
TGTGCCAGCAGCTTAGTAGGGGGGACTAGCGGGAATCACAATGAGCAGTTCTTC
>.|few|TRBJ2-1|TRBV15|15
CATSRDRQGLDEQFF
TGTGCCACCAGCAGAGATCGACAGGGACTCGATGAGCAGTTCTTC
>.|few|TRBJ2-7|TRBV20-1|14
CSALDRGGSYEQYF
TGCAGTGCTCTAGACCGAGGCGGGTCCTACGAGCAGTACTTC
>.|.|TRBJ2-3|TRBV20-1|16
CSARRFPTTSTDTQYF
TGCAGTGCTAGAAGGTTCCCTACAACTAGCACAGATACGCAGTATTTT
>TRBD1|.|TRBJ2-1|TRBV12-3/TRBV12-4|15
CASSINRGAYNEQFF
TGTGCCAGCAGTATCAACAGGGGCGCCTACAATGAGCAGTTCTTC
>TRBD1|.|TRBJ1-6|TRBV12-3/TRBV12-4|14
CASSHRTGDSPLHF
TGTGCCAGCAGCCATAGGACAGGGGACTCACCCCTCCACTTT
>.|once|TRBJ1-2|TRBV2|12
CASSGQDYGYTF
TGTGCCAGCAGTGGACAGGACTATGGCTACACCTTC
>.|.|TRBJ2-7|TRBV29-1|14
CSYLGPLGIYEQYF
TGCAGCTACCTTGGACCCCTCGGGATCTACGAGCAGTACTTC
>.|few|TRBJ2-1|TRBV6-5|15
CASSFEANSYNEQFF
TGTGCCAGCAGCTTCGAAGCCAACTCCTACAATGAGCAGTTCTTC
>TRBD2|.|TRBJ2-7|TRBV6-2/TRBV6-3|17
CASSRMIRLAGIYEQYF
TGTGCCAGCAGTCGTATGATCCGACTAGCGGGAATCTACGAGCAGTACTTC
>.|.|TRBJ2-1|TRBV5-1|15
CASSLVRSSYNEQFF
TGCGCCAGCAGCTTGGTTAGGAGCTCCTACAATGAGCAGTTCTTC
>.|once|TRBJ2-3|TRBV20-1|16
CSASYGQRLGGDTQYF
TGCAGTGCTAGCTACGGACAGAGACTAGGCGGGGATACGCAGTATTTT
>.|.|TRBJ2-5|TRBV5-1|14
CASSFSAPDETQYF
TGCGCCAGCAGCTTCTCAGCACCGGATGAGACCCAGTACTTC
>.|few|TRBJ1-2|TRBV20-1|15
CSAKKIVPANYGYTF
TGCAGTGCTAAAAAGATCGTCCCGGCTAACTATGGCTACACCTTC
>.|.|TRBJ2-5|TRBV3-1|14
CASSQDGTRETQYF
TGTGCCAGCAGCCAAGATGGGACACGAGAGACCCAGTACTTC
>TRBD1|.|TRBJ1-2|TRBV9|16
CASSARDRGNSGGYTF
TGTGCCAGCAGCGCGCGGGACAGGGGAAATTCGGGTGGCTACACCTTC
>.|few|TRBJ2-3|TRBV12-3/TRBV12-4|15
CASSLIGASTDTQYF
TGTGCCAGCAGTTTAATCGGGGCCAGCACAGATACGCAGTATTTT
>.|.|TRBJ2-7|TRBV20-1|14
CSAKKTLSSYEQYF
TGCAGTGCTAAGAAGACATTGAGCTCCTACGAGCAGTACTTC
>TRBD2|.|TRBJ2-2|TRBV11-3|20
CASSPSRGLAGGLGTGELFF
TGTGCCAGCAGTCCCAGTCGGGGACTAGCGGGAGGCCTGGGGACCGGGGAGCTGTTTTTT
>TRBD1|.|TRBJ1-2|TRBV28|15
CASSLLTGTNYGYTF
TGTGCCAGCAGTTTGCTGACAGGGACTAACTATGGCTACACCTTC
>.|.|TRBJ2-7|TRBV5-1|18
CASSLMGHGGQTRLEQYF
TGCGCCAGCAGCTTGATGGGCCACGGGGGCCAAACTCGTCTTGAGCAGTACTTC
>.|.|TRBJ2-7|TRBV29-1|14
CSVVSGALSYEQYF
TGCAGCGTTGTAAGTGGAGCCCTCTCCTACGAGCAGTACTTC
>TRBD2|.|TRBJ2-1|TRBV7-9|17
CASSPWGLAGVLNEQFF
TGTGCCAGCAGCCCTTGGGGACTAGCGGGAGTTTTGAATGAGCAGTTCTTC
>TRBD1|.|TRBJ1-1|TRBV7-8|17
CASSLPTPRQGSTEAFF
TGTGCCAGCAGCTTACCCACCCCAAGACAGGGATCCACTGAAGCTTTCTTT
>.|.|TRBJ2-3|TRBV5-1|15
CASSSRVSDKDTQYF
TGCGCCAGCAGCTCCAGGGTATCGGATAAGGATACGCAGTATTTT
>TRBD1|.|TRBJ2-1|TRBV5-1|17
CASSLSPLDRDYNEQFF
TGCGCCAGCAGCTTGTCCCCCTTAGACAGGGACTACAATGAGCAGTTCTTC
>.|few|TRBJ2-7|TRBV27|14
CASSLSDIAYEQYF
TGTGCCAGCAGTTTGTCGGACATCGCCTACGAGCAGTACTTC
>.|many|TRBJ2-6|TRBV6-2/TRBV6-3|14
CASSSLLGANVLTF
TGTGCCAGCAGTTCCCTGTTAGGGGCCAACGTCCTGACTTTC
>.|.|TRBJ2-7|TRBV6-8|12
CASSYSSRRQYF
TGTGCCAGCAGTTACTCAAGCCGGAGGCAGTACTTC